Each of the 23 T cell receptor beta chains below was sequenced from the same sample in a study of shared clonotypes between healthy human individuals. Assay used: immunoSEQ multiplex PCR; TCRdb lists only in-frame clones, some missing. Altogether hundreds of thousands of clones are present, 70% to 80% being singletons, with the ten largest covering approximately 12%. Sequencing used PBMCs. The receptors were gathered from a woman aged 40 to 55 in good health. Some clones in this sample may be carry-over from other donors' samples.

About this clone itself: Other DNA sequences of this sample code for an identical CDR3. V usage is TRBV5-1 and J usage is TRBJ1-4, with 7 positions matching TRBD1. V lost 0 bases, J lost 5 bases, and 4 bases stayed unmatched. Germline lookup yields CDR1 SGHRS and CDR2 YFSETQ. The CDR3 loop spans 15 amino acids. As DNA, the CDR3 is TGCGCCAGCAGCTTGGGACAGGGATTCAATGAAAAACTGTTTTTT. Translated: CASSLGQGFNEKLFF.

The CDR3 DNA reads as TGCGCCAGCAGTCAAGCCGGGACTAGGGTGTCAGATACGCAGTATTTT. This gives the protein CASSQAGTRVSDTQYF. The chain links TRBV5-1 to TRBJ2-3, with 8 bases matching TRBD2. From germline, CDR1 is SGHRS and CDR2 YFSETQ. The junction had 12 bases not matched to a gene; V was cut back by 5 bases and J by 4 bases. This CDR3 comprises 16 residues.

This clone was detected only a few times. The V call is TRBV28, the J call TRBJ2-7; D unresolved. Per germline, CDR1 MDHEN and CDR2 SYDVKM. Trimming took off 2 bases at V and 0 bases at J, with 8 bases between the two ends. The CDR3 extends over 14 amino acids. The DNA for the CDR3 is TGTGCCAGCAGTTTAAAGTGGGGCTCCTACGAGCAGTACTTC. Encoded protein: CASSLKWGSYEQYF.

The chain couples TRBV6-4 to TRBJ2-1; 7 bases agree with TRBD2. The germline gives CDR1 MRHNA, CDR2 SNTAGT. Unmatched junction bases numbered 5, after V lost 3 bases and J lost 0 bases. This CDR3 has 16 amino acids. CDR3 DNA sequence: TGTGCCAGCAGTGATACTACTAGCGACTCCTACAATGAGCAGTTCTTC. As protein: CASSDTTSDSYNEQFF.

The J gene is TRBJ2-7, the V gene TRBV29-1; 13 bases line up with TRBD2. CDR3 length equals 15 residues. V was clipped by 3 bases and J by 2 bases; unmatched bases: 4. Per the germline V gene, CDR1 is SQVTM and CDR2 is ANQGSEA. CDR3 DNA sequence: TGCAGCGTTGATATGGGGACTAGCGGGACCTACGAGCAGTACTTC. Its protein is CSVDMGTSGTYEQYF.

The V and J genes are TRBV6-4 and TRBJ1-3; D perhaps matches TRBD1 (5 bases). Per germline, CDR1 MRHNA and CDR2 SNTAGT. The CDR3 length is 15 residues. Deletions cut 0 bases from V and 2 bases from J, with 8 bases between. CDR3 DNA sequence: TGTGCCAGCAGTGACTCGGCAGGGCCTGGAAACACCATATATTTT. Amino acid sequence: CASSDSAGPGNTIYF.

The chain carries TRBV9 and TRBJ1-2, with D perhaps matching TRBD1 (6 bases). CDR3 length equals 15 residues. Trimming stripped 3 bases from V and 2 bases from J, with 14 bases between. Germline V gene sequence: CDR1 SGDLS, CDR2 YYNGEE. CDR3 coding DNA: TGTGCCAGCAGCGCCGGGCGGGGACAAAACTATGGCTACACCTTC. It encodes CASSAGRGQNYGYTF. Full variable domain (remainder filled in from reference TRBV9 and TRBJ1-2): DSGVTQTPKHLITATGQRVTLRCSPRSGDLSVYWYQQSLDQGLQFLIQYYNGEERAKGNILERFSAQQFPDLHSELNLSSLELGDSALYFCASSAGRGQNYGYTFGSGTRLTVV.

The rearrangement links TRBV5-1 to TRBJ1-2; possible D gene TRBD1, 6 bases. The CDR3 covers 14 residues. V was pared by 0 bases and J by 4 bases, with 10 bases between. CDR1 and CDR2 (germline): SGHRS, YFSETQ. Written as DNA, the CDR3 is TGCGCCAGCAGCTTGGACAGGGAGGCCTATGGCTACACCTTC. This encodes CASSLDREAYGYTF.

V gene TRBV15 combines with J gene TRBJ2-7; D possibly uses TRBD1 or TRBD2 (5 bases each). Germline-derived CDR1 and CDR2 are LNHNV and YYDKDF (reference sequence). V lost 3 bases, J lost 9 bases, and 15 bases lay in between. The CDR3 covers 13 residues. CDR3 protein: CATSSLDIEGQYF. CDR3 bases: TGTGCCACCAGCAGTTTGGACATCGAGGGGCAGTACTTC.

The sample holds many counts of this clone. This chain uses TRBV5-4 with TRBJ2-5; 12 bases map to TRBD2. Unmatched junction bases numbered 7, after V lost 3 bases and J lost 4 bases. The CDR3 loop spans 16 amino acids. Germline CDR1 SGHNT, CDR2 YYREEE (reference sequence). The CDR3 is CASSSPLAGGPETQYF. The CDR3 DNA reads as TGTGCCAGCAGCTCCCCACTAGCGGGAGGCCCAGAGACCCAGTACTTC.

This clone has a handful of counts. The chain carries TRBV27 and TRBJ2-7; 7 bases are shared with TRBD2. In germline, CDR1 is MNHEY, CDR2 SMNVEV (reference sequence). The junction had 1 base not matched to a gene; V was cut back by 2 bases and J by 0 bases. The CDR3 loop spans 14 amino acids. The CDR3 nucleotides read TGTGCCAGCAGTTTAGCGGGGGACTCCTACGAGCAGTACTTC. Protein: CASSLAGDSYEQYF.

The genes are TRBV30 and TRBJ2-3; D may be TRBD1 (6 bases). There are 13 residues in the CDR3. Looked up from germline, CDR1 is GTSNPN and CDR2 is SVGIG (reference sequence). Deletions cut 5 bases from V and 3 bases from J, with 12 bases between. DNA of the CDR3: TGTGCCTGGGACCCCGGACAGACAGATACGCAGTATTTT. Its protein product is CAWDPGQTDTQYF.

With respect to this clone: Because the CDR3 is missing its conserved closing phenylalanine or tryptophan, this is likely a read error. The chain links TRBV6-4 to TRBJ2-2; 10 positions match TRBD2. CDR1 MRHNA and CDR2 SNTAGT come from the germline V gene. This CDR3 has 17 residues. J gave up 5 bases and V 2 bases, and 8 bases lay outside the gene matches. The CDR3 protein is CASSDKREGRSTGELFL. For the CDR3, the DNA is TGTGCCAGCAGTGACAAGCGGGAGGGCCGTAGTACCGGGGAGCTGTTTCTT.

The V and J genes are TRBV5-1 and TRBJ1-1; TRBD1 matches at 7 bases. This CDR3 is 13 amino acids long. Germline values: CDR1 SGHRS, CDR2 YFSETQ. The ends lost 2 bases at V and 8 bases at J; junction bases unmatched: 6. DNA of the CDR3: TGCGCCAGCAGCTTCGGGACAGAAACGGAAGCTTTCTTT. Protein product: CASSFGTETEAFF.

V and J are TRBV7-2 and TRBJ1-4; weak D call: TRBD1 (5 bases). The CDR3 runs 17 residues. The ends were cut back, 4 bases at V and 2 bases at J, with 17 bases in the middle. In germline, CDR1 is SGHTA, CDR2 FQGNSA. The CDR3 DNA is TGTGCCAGCAGCTCCGACATGGGGGGTCTTACTAATGAAAAACTGTTTTTT. This translates into CASSSDMGGLTNEKLFF.

The chain has TRBV7-2 and TRBJ1-2, with TRBD1 identical over 11 bases. This CDR3 is 15 amino acids long. The germline CDR1 and CDR2 sequences are SGHTA and FQGNSA. V trimming: 4 bases; J trimming: 7 bases; junction bases outside the gene matches: 8. CDR3 sequence reads: CASSYRTGGTSGYTF. CDR3 nucleotide sequence: TGTGCCAGCAGCTACCGGACAGGGGGCACGAGTGGCTACACCTTC.

This chain uses TRBV23-1 with TRBJ2-7, with TRBD1 identical over 7 bases. TRBV23-1 is classed as an ORF, of uncertain function. The junction had 4 bases not matched to a gene; V was cut back by 4 bases and J by 7 bases. This CDR3 contains 12 residues. As DNA, the CDR3 is TGCGCCAGCAGTCGACGGGACAGAGAGCAGTACTTC. As protein: CASSRRDREQYF.

The chain uses TRBV7-9 and TRBJ1-1, with 8 nucleotides matching TRBD1. This CDR3 is built from 17 residues. Germline V gene sequence: CDR1 SEHNR, CDR2 FQNEAQ (reference sequence). With V trimmed by 4 bases and J by 3 bases, 13 bases remained unmatched. This CDR3 is CASSSKAGQGGDTEAFF. The CDR3, as DNA: TGTGCCAGCAGCTCAAAGGCCGGACAGGGAGGGGACACTGAAGCTTTCTTT.

The chain uses TRBV5-4 and TRBJ2-3; 8 positions match TRBD2. The V and J ends lost 4 bases and 5 bases, in that order; junction bases with no gene match: 6. This CDR3 comprises 14 residues. The V gene's germline CDR1 is SGHNT and CDR2 YYREEE (reference sequence). CDR3 in amino acids: CASSGTSWGDTQYF. The CDR3 DNA reads TGTGCCAGCAGCGGGACTAGTTGGGGAGATACGCAGTATTTT.

A note on this clone: Other DNA sequences from this sample encode an identical CDR3 as well. The chain uses TRBV9 and TRBJ2-3, with TRBD2 matching 8 bases. The CDR3 is 15 residues long. J lost 1 base, V lost 4 bases, and 5 bases had no gene match. CDR1 SGDLS and CDR2 YYNGEE come from the germline V gene. CDR3 DNA sequence: TGTGCCAGCAGCCCTCTAGCGGGCGGCACAGATACGCAGTATTTT. This encodes CASSPLAGGTDTQYF.

In this sample, this clone turned up once. V is TRBV28 and J is TRBJ2-7; D is undetermined. The V gene lost 2 bases and the J gene lost 4 bases, with 9 bases spanning the gap. CDR3 length equals 13 residues. Germline V gene data show CDR1 as MDHEN and CDR2 as SYDVKM. CDR3 loop: CASSLPPHYEQYF. The CDR3 DNA reads TGTGCCAGCAGTTTACCGCCGCATTACGAGCAGTACTTC.

A note on this clone: A read error is the likely source, as a far larger clone sits one nucleotide away. This rearrangement joins TRBV10-3 to TRBJ1-5, with no clear D. The CDR3 covers 13 residues. Germline V gene sequence: CDR1 ENHRY, CDR2 SYGVKD. Here the CDR3 DNA reads TGTGCCACCCACGGGGATAGCAATCAGCCCCGGCATTTT. Amino acids: CATHGDSNQPRHF.

V and J are TRBV21-1 and TRBJ1-5. TRBV21-1 is recorded as a pseudogene. The CDR3 consists of 12 residues. Here the CDR3 DNA reads TGTGCCAGCAGCAAAGTGGGTCAGCCCCAGCATTTT. It encodes CASSKVGQPQHF.